These 13 T cell receptor beta chains came from one sample sequenced in a study of Graves' ophthalmopathy and Graves' hyperthyroidism. TCR beta CDR3 regions were amplified from RNA transcripts. After a first-round RT-PCR with HTBI primers, a second-round multiplex PCR was run. Via MiXCR, TCRdb re-called the multiplex PCR reads, giving one row per CDR3 protein. The repertoire holds some 520,000 distinct CDR3 sequences, with about 15% as singletons. Material for sequencing was blood. The receptors shown here come from a woman under 40 with Graves' ophthalmopathy.

The chain joins TRBV28 to TRBJ2-2; tentatively, D is TRBD2 (5 bases). The V end was cut by 1 base, the J end by 3 bases, with 12 bases between. The CDR3 is 16 amino acids. Per the germline V gene, CDR1 is MDHEN and CDR2 is SYDVKM. The CDR3 loop reads CASSLFGELDTGELFF. As DNA, the CDR3 is TGTGCCAGCAGTTTATTTGGGGAGCTTGACACCGGGGAGCTGTTTTTT.

This clonotype has at least ten counts. The rearrangement joins TRBV28 to TRBJ1-1, with D uncertain. Looked up from germline, CDR1 is MDHEN and CDR2 is SYDVKM. Trimming pared 2 bases from V and 6 bases from J, leaving 13 bases between. The CDR3 is 14 amino acids. The CDR3 DNA reads TGTGCCAGCAGTTTAAATAGGGTTCGGGCTGAAGCTTTCTTT. Translating gives CASSLNRVRAEAFF. Full variable domain (outside the CDR3, taken from reference TRBV28 and TRBJ1-1): DVKVTQSSRYLVKRTGEKVFLECVQDMDHENMFWYRQDPGLGLRLIYFSYDVKMKEKGDIPEGYSVSREKKERFSLILESASTNQTSMYLCASSLNRVRAEAFFGQGTRLTVV.

This clonotype was recorded many times. The J gene is TRBJ1-1, the V gene TRBV19; maybe TRBD1 (6 bases). Trimming took off 5 bases at V and 6 bases at J, with 10 bases between the two ends. Germline values: CDR1 LNHDA, CDR2 SQIVND (reference sequence). This CDR3 is built from 12 residues. CDR3 nucleotide sequence: TGTGCCAGTAGTGGGGACATCGCTGAAGCTTTCTTT. It encodes CASSGDIAEAFF.

The rearrangement uses TRBV3-1 and TRBJ1-1; 9 nucleotides match TRBD1. The CDR3 sequence is 20 residues long. CDR1 LGHDT and CDR2 YNNKEL come from the germline V gene (reference sequence). The junction had 19 bases not matched to a gene; V was cut back by 4 bases and J by 1 base. The chain's CDR3 is CASSLPRTGAGAGPNTEAFF. The CDR3 DNA reads as TGTGCCAGCAGCCTCCCCCGGACAGGGGCCGGGGCAGGCCCGAACACTGAAGCTTTCTTT.

This clonotype was seen ten or more times. This rearrangement joins TRBV11-1 to TRBJ2-6; a possible D gene is TRBD1 (6 bases). Germline V CDR1 and CDR2: SGHAT, FQDESV (reference sequence). The CDR3 runs 17 residues. V was trimmed by 6 bases and J by 0 bases, leaving 15 bases between them. Here the CDR3 reads CASSRTGKFSGANVLTF. The DNA of the CDR3 is TGTGCCAGCAGTCGAACAGGGAAATTCTCTGGGGCCAACGTCCTGACTTTC.

This clonotype was seen a single time. The J gene is TRBJ1-3, the V gene TRBV19; D gene ambiguous. Germline lookup yields CDR1 LNHDA and CDR2 SQIVND (reference sequence). The CDR3 totals 16 residues. Trimming pared 2 bases from V and 0 bases from J, leaving 11 bases between. In nucleotides, the CDR3 is TGTGCCAGTAGTATAACTGCGGCCAGCTCTGGAAACACCATATATTTT. Protein: CASSITAASSGNTIYF. Together with reference TRBV19 and TRBJ1-3, the CDR3 gives the full variable domain: DGGITQSPKYLFRKEGQNVTLSCEQNLNHDAMYWYRQDPGQGLRLIYYSQIVNDFQKGDIAEGYSVSREKKESFPLTVTSAQKNPTAFYLCASSITAASSGNTIYFGEGSWLTVV.

This clonotype was recorded many times. The chain uses TRBV28 and TRBJ2-7; D is uncertain. Trimming took off 3 bases at V and 3 bases at J, with 6 bases between the two ends. Germline V lookup: CDR1 MDHEN, CDR2 SYDVKM. The CDR3 has 12 amino acids. CDR3 loop: CASSLEFYEQYF. CDR3 nucleotides: TGTGCCAGCAGTTTGGAGTTCTACGAGCAGTACTTC.

In its sample, this clonotype was seen many times. This chain links TRBV27 with TRBJ1-1; D is undetermined. Germline V gene sequence: CDR1 MNHEY, CDR2 SMNVEV (reference sequence). V dropped 2 bases and J dropped 3 bases, with 7 bases sitting between them. The CDR3 sequence is 13 residues long. CDR3 residues: CASSLITDTEAFF. As DNA, the CDR3 is TGTGCCAGCAGTTTAATCACGGACACTGAAGCTTTCTTT.

This clonotype appeared many times. The genes are TRBV2 and TRBJ2-5, with TRBD2 matching over 11 bases. With V trimmed by 5 bases and J by 6 bases, 14 bases remained unmatched. The length of the CDR3 is 17 residues. Germline loops: CDR1 SNHLY, CDR2 FYNNEI. CDR3 nucleotide sequence: TGTGCCAGCAGTCCTACGTCCGGGCTAGCGGGGGGTAAGACCCAGTACTTC. The encoded protein is CASSPTSGLAGGKTQYF. The full variable domain, rest sourced from reference TRBV2 and TRBJ2-5, is EPEVTQTPSHQVTQMGQEVILRCVPISNHLYFYWYRQILGQKVEFLVSFYNNEISEKSEIFDDQFSVERPDGSNFTLKIRSTKLEDSAMYFCASSPTSGLAGGKTQYFGPGTRLLVL.

This clonotype was picked up many times. The gene calls are TRBV15 and TRBJ1-1, with D tentatively TRBD1 (5 bases). V dropped 5 bases and J dropped 11 bases, with 18 bases sitting between them. The germline V gene has CDR1 LNHNV and CDR2 YYDKDF (reference sequence). There are 13 residues in the CDR3. This CDR3 reads CATSQWDSGEAFF. The DNA for the CDR3 is TGTGCCACCAGCCAATGGGACTCTGGGGAGGCTTTCTTT.

This clonotype was found many times. The chain is built from TRBV27 and TRBJ2-7; 10 bases map to TRBD1. The CDR3 runs to 14 residues. V lost 6 bases to trimming and J lost 7 bases; unmatched junction nucleotides: 9. Germline loops: CDR1 MNHEY, CDR2 SMNVEV (reference sequence). CDR3 in amino acids: CASSLDRGAREQYF. DNA for the CDR3: TGTGCCAGCAGCCTGGACAGGGGGGCTAGGGAGCAGTACTTC.

This clonotype has a handful of counts. V usage is TRBV7-2 and J usage is TRBJ2-5; 12 nucleotides match TRBD2. J gave up 4 bases and V 6 bases, and 6 bases lay outside the gene matches. In germline, CDR1 is SGHTA, CDR2 FQGNSA. This CDR3 has 15 amino acids. CDR3 DNA: TGTGCCAGCAGTTTACCGGGACTAGCGGGAGAGACCCAGTACTTC. As protein: CASSLPGLAGETQYF.

This clonotype was seen at least ten times. The chain joins TRBV6-2 or TRBV6-3 to TRBJ1-2, with 9 bases aligning to TRBD1. Germline V CDR1 and CDR2: MNHEY, SVGEGT. Germline trimming cut 2 bases from V and 7 bases from J; bases unmatched to any gene: 5. The CDR3 extends over 14 amino acids. This CDR3 reads CASSYLGQGRGYTF. DNA of the CDR3: TGTGCCAGCAGTTACCTGGGACAGGGACGTGGCTACACCTTC.